Below are 12 T cell receptor beta chains sequenced from a single sample in a study of blood T cell repertoires in COVID-19 (TCRdb year 2020). Library prep was done by the immunoSEQ multiplex PCR assay. The immuneACCESS repertoire file appears here via TCRdb, limited to in-frame rearrangements. These files lack a portion of the clones; in checked studies, under half of the deficit traces to unresolved V genes, and the cause of the others is not known. This sample is represented by 95,000 to 100,000 clones; about 85% of them were singletons. About 10% of the sample is taken by the ten largest. Sample: peripheral blood. Every receptor here comes from an elderly woman with acute or convalescent COVID-19.

The genes are TRBV3-1 (or the pseudogene TRBV3-2) and TRBJ2-7; 8 nucleotides match TRBD2. The CDR3 is made up of 15 amino acids. Germline loops: CDR1 LGHDT, CDR2 YNNKEL (reference sequence). The CDR3 loop is CGLGSGAASSYEQYF. In DNA, the CDR3 is TGTGGGTTGGGTAGCGGGGCGGCCAGCTCCTACGAGCAGTACTTC.

This clone was seen once. V usage is TRBV7-2 and J usage is TRBJ2-5; TRBD2 agrees at 15 bases. The CDR3 loop spans 17 amino acids. With V trimmed by 5 bases and J by 4 bases, 8 bases remained unmatched. Germline CDR1 reads SGHTA; CDR2 reads FQGNSA. DNA for the CDR3: TGTGCCAGCAGCGCGGGACTAGCGGGGGGATGGAGAGAGACCCAGTACTTC. It is translated as CASSAGLAGGWRETQYF.

This rearrangement joins TRBV27 to TRBJ1-2; tentatively, D is TRBD1 (5 bases). CDR3 length equals 17 residues. Germline CDR1 reads MNHEY; CDR2 reads SMNVEV (reference sequence). The V gene lost 5 bases and the J gene lost 0 bases, with 19 bases spanning the gap. The DNA for the CDR3 is TGTGCCAGCAGTCGCCTCTTAAGGGGCCGCACTAACTATGGCTACACCTTC. Protein: CASSRLLRGRTNYGYTF.

The chain links TRBV9 to TRBJ2-3; TRBD2 aligns across 15 bases. Trimming cost V 4 bases and J 1 base; bases outside gene matches: 7. Looked up from germline, CDR1 is SGDLS and CDR2 is YYNGEE. This CDR3 contains 18 residues. The CDR3 region has the DNA TGTGCCAGCAGCCCCCGGACTAGCGGGGGGGCAGGCACAGATACGCAGTATTTT. Its translation is CASSPRTSGGAGTDTQYF.

V is TRBV5-4 and J is TRBJ1-2; 9 bases agree with TRBD1. The CDR3 extends over 15 amino acids. Per the germline V gene, CDR1 is SGHNT and CDR2 is YYREEE (reference sequence). The junction had 12 bases not matched to a gene; V was cut back by 4 bases and J by 8 bases. The DNA for the CDR3 is TGTGCCAGCAGCCAAGATCCACAGGGGGCGCGCGGCTACACCTTC. Translated: CASSQDPQGARGYTF.

The chain joins TRBV18 to TRBJ2-7; 7 bases fit TRBD2. V was clipped by 3 bases and J by 2 bases; unmatched bases: 10. The CDR3 length is 16 residues. CDR1 is KGHSH and CDR2 is LQKENI in the germline V gene. The CDR3 DNA reads TGTGCCAGCTCACCCGGGGAGGGCTTGTCTACCTACGAGCAGTACGTC. It codes for CASSPGEGLSTYEQYV.

This clone was recorded only once. The CDR3 spells CASRHRGTEAFF. The CDR3 DNA sequence: TGTGCCAGCAGACACAGGGGTACTGAAGCTTTCTTT. The chain is built from TRBV12-3 or TRBV12-4 and TRBJ1-1, with 7 bases fitting TRBD1. Trimming took 6 bases from V and 5 from J; bases not matched to a gene: 3. This CDR3 spans 12 amino acids.

This chain links TRBV5-4 with TRBJ2-5; a weak D match, TRBD2 (6 bases). Germline CDR1 is SGHNT and CDR2 is YYREEE (reference sequence). CDR3 length equals 13 residues. V lost 0 bases to trimming and J lost 4 bases, with 7 bases between them. The CDR3 loop reads CASSLEGGETQYF. DNA for the CDR3: TGTGCCAGCAGCTTGGAGGGAGGAGAGACCCAGTACTTC.

This chain links TRBV3-1 (or the pseudogene TRBV3-2) with TRBJ2-1; TRBD2 agrees at 8 bases. CDR1 is LGHDT and CDR2 is YNNKEL in the germline V gene (reference sequence). Germline trimming cut 1 base from V and 8 bases from J; bases unmatched to any gene: 16. The CDR3 extends over 18 amino acids. CDR3 amino acids: CASSQVSPGGAIMDEQFF. The CDR3, as DNA: TGTGCCAGCAGCCAAGTGTCACCGGGGGGGGCGATCATGGATGAGCAGTTCTTC.

V usage is TRBV3-1 (or the pseudogene TRBV3-2) and J usage is TRBJ1-5, with no clear D. Germline values: CDR1 LGHDT, CDR2 YNNKEL (reference sequence). The CDR3 loop spans 12 amino acids. Trimming took off 0 bases at V and 7 bases at J, with 4 bases between the two ends. The CDR3 is CASSQDRQPQHF. DNA for the CDR3: TGTGCCAGCAGCCAAGATAGACAGCCCCAGCATTTT.

The chain recombines TRBV12-3 or TRBV12-4 with TRBJ2-7; tentatively, D is TRBD1 (6 bases). This CDR3 has 13 amino acids. V was cut by 11 bases and J by 1 base, with 15 bases left in between. The CDR3 protein is CACQRGTSYEQYF. Here the CDR3 DNA reads TGTGCCTGTCAGAGAGGGACATCCTACGAGCAGTACTTC.

This clone was detected once. V usage is TRBV10-3 and J usage is TRBJ1-2; D is undetermined. With 4 bases removed from V and 5 bases from J, the gap between germline ends came to 8 bases. The CDR3 runs to 12 residues. CDR1 is ENHRY and CDR2 is SYGVKD in the germline V gene. CDR3 DNA: TGTGCCATCAGTGCAGACATTTATGGCTACACCTTC. Its translation is CAISADIYGYTF.